Listed here is a single T cell receptor (beta chain). This sample is drawn from a study of sequential checkpoint blockade in melanoma. Study background: Arm A got nivolumab then ipilimumab; arm B the reverse, 1:1. Both treatment sequences were followed by maintenance nivolumab.

Sequencing used immunoSEQ multiplex PCR; TCRdb keeps in-frame clones, though not all of them. The sample holds about 3,600 clones, more than 55% seen once. This sample's treatment: randomized to nivolumab then ipilimumab (arm A) or the reverse (arm B). Trimming took off 5 bases at V and 1 base at J, with 17 bases between the two ends. This CDR3 spans 16 amino acids. The V gene's germline CDR1 is SGHVS and CDR2 FNYEAQ. The sample in question was CD8+ T cells sorted from blood (inferred from file names), obtained from a patient given nivolumab and ipilimumab in sequence. This receptor was taken from a human donor with melanoma. The chain is built from TRBV7-6 and TRBJ1-2; unclear D gene. The DNA for the CDR3 is TGTGCCAGCAGCCCGGAGCCAGAGTTGGGTAACTATGGCTACACCTTC. It specifies CASSPEPELGNYGYTF.